The 30 T cell receptor beta chains below all came from one sample that was sequenced in a study of blood T cell repertoires in COVID-19 (dated by TCRdb to 2020 to 2022). Receptor amplification or capture employed the immunoSEQ multiplex PCR assay. The immuneACCESS repertoire file appears here via TCRdb, limited to in-frame rearrangements. These files lack a portion of the clones; in checked studies, under half of the deficit traces to unresolved V genes, and the cause of the others is not known. For this sample there are around 130,000 clones; around 80% appear just once. Over 9% of the sample is held by the ten biggest clonotypes. Sequences were obtained from peripheral blood. The receptors were sampled from a woman aged 55-69 years with acute or convalescent COVID-19.

This chain uses TRBV7-8 with TRBJ1-6; D possibly corresponds to TRBD1 (6 bases). Germline assignment: CDR1 SGHVS and CDR2 FQNEAQ. Trimming removed 5 bases from V and 0 bases from J, with 14 bases in between. The CDR3 loop spans 17 amino acids. The CDR3 region is CASSERRTASYNSPLHF. CDR3 DNA: TGTGCCAGCAGCGAACGGCGGACAGCCTCCTATAATTCACCCCTCCACTTT. Using reference TRBV7-8 and TRBJ1-6 for the parts outside the CDR3, the full variable domain is GAGVSQSPRYKVAKRGQDVALRCDPISGHVSLFWYQQALGQGPEFLTYFQNEAQLDKSGLPSDRFFAERPEGSVSTLKIQRTQQEDSAVYLCASSERRTASYNSPLHFGNGTRLTVT.

This chain links TRBV29-1 with TRBJ2-7, with a weak D call TRBD2 (6 bases). This CDR3 is 13 amino acids long. Trimming shortened V by 8 bases and J by 6 bases, and 20 bases separated the two germline ends. The V gene's germline CDR1 is SQVTM and CDR2 ANQGSEA. The CDR3 DNA sequence: TGCAGCTCCCTGGGACTGCGCGAGGGCGAGCAGTACTTC. Protein sequence: CSSLGLREGEQYF.

This rearrangement joins TRBV30 to TRBJ2-5, with TRBD1 matching over 7 bases. CDR1 GTSNPN and CDR2 SVGIG come from the germline V gene (reference sequence). Trimming cost V 4 bases and J 5 bases; bases outside gene matches: 19. This CDR3 has 17 residues. The CDR3 sequence: CAWNSRSGQRFRETQYF. The CDR3 DNA reads as TGTGCCTGGAACAGTAGGTCGGGACAGAGGTTTCGGGAGACCCAGTACTTC.

The chain joins TRBV24-1 to TRBJ1-2; the D gene is possibly TRBD1 (6 bases). CDR1 KGHDR and CDR2 SFDVKD come from the germline V gene. The V end was cut by 3 bases, the J end by 7 bases, with 14 bases between. The CDR3 is 14 residues long. The DNA for the CDR3 is TGTGCCACCAGTGATATCGGACAGAATGGTGGCTACACCTTC. Translated, it gives CATSDIGQNGGYTF.

The V gene is TRBV30, the J gene TRBJ2-7; 7 bases map to TRBD1. After removal of 4 bases from V and 3 bases from J, the junction contained 6 bases not matched to a gene. Germline assignment: CDR1 GTSNPN and CDR2 SVGIG (reference sequence). The length of the CDR3 is 13 residues. CDR3 amino acids: CAWTRGQHYEQYF. In nucleotides, the CDR3 is TGTGCCTGGACAAGGGGACAGCACTACGAGCAGTACTTC. Full variable domain (missing parts from reference TRBV30 and TRBJ2-7): SQTIHQWPATLVQPVGSPLSLECTVEGTSNPNLYWYRQAAGRGLQLLFYSVGIGQISSEVPQNLSASRPQDRQFILSSKKLLLSDSGFYLCAWTRGQHYEQYFGPGTRLTVT.

The chain carries TRBV19 and TRBJ2-2; 7 positions agree with TRBD1. The CDR3 consists of 15 residues. Germline V gene lookup returns CDR1 LNHDA and CDR2 SQIVND (reference sequence). J lost 1 base, V lost 3 bases, and 2 bases had no gene match. CDR3 DNA: TGTGCCAGTAGTATTGGACAGGTGAACACCGGGGAGCTGTTTTTT. This sequence encodes CASSIGQVNTGELFF.

This clone came up a few times. V is TRBV6-6 and J is TRBJ1-5; no clear D. The CDR3 contains 16 residues. Germline values: CDR1 MNHNY, CDR2 SVGAGI (reference sequence). V gave up 2 bases and J gave up 5 bases, with 16 bases separating them. CDR3 nucleotide sequence: TGTGCCAGCAGTTACGGTATTGGGCTGAAACATCAGCCCCAGCATTTT. This codes for CASSYGIGLKHQPQHF.

The CDR3 DNA is TGCAGTGCTAGATGGAGTGGATTACAGCATTTT. Residues: CSARWSGLQHF. The genes are TRBV20-1 and TRBJ1-5; D is unclear. The germline V gene encodes CDR1 DFQATT and CDR2 SNEGSKA (reference sequence). The CDR3 contains 11 residues. V was clipped by 2 bases and J by 13 bases, with 12 bases between them.

This chain links TRBV19 with TRBJ2-1; D call uncertain. CDR3 length: 12 amino acids. Germline values: CDR1 LNHDA, CDR2 SQIVND (reference sequence). V lost 3 bases to trimming and J lost 6 bases, with 6 bases between them. In DNA form, the CDR3 reads TGTGCCAGTAGTATTAGAAGCAATGAGCAGTTCTTC. Translation gives CASSIRSNEQFF.

The chain is built from TRBV6-5 and TRBJ2-7, with a possible D match to TRBD1 (6 bases). Germline values: CDR1 MNHEY, CDR2 SVGAGI. Trimming pared 5 bases from V and 2 bases from J, leaving 7 bases between. The CDR3 covers 12 residues. Here the CDR3 reads CASSPGAYEQYV. The CDR3 DNA follows: TGTGCCAGCAGTCCAGGGGCCTACGAGCAGTACGTC.

In its sample, this clone was seen a few times. V is TRBV7-2 and J is TRBJ1-1; 9 bases agree with TRBD1. Looked up from germline, CDR1 is SGHTA and CDR2 is FQGNSA. The CDR3 sequence is 13 residues long. After removal of 1 base from V and 12 bases from J, the junction contained 6 bases not matched to a gene. The CDR3 DNA reads as TGTGCCAGCAGCTTAGATTGGACAGGGGAACCTTTCTTT. Its protein product is CASSLDWTGEPFF.

V gene TRBV12-3 or TRBV12-4 combines with J gene TRBJ2-1, with 8 bases matching TRBD2. V dropped 8 bases and J dropped 7; count of bases not matched to a gene: 7. The CDR3 has 13 residues. CDR3 residues: CASRAGGWNEQFF. The CDR3 region has the DNA TGTGCCAGCCGGGCGGGGGGTTGGAATGAGCAGTTCTTC.

This chain joins TRBV11-2 and TRBJ1-5; TRBD1 matches at 8 bases. The CDR3 runs 15 residues. The V gene's germline CDR1 is SGHAT and CDR2 FQNNGV. After removal of 2 bases from V and 6 bases from J, the junction contained 6 bases not matched to a gene. As DNA, the CDR3 is TGTGCCAGCAGCTTAAGACAGGGGCAGGGTCAGCCCCAGCATTTT. It is translated as CASSLRQGQGQPQHF.

To note about this clone: The junction shows a germline mismatch at one end, possibly a read error. The chain has TRBV12-3 or TRBV12-4 and TRBJ1-2, with a possible D match to TRBD1 (5 bases). The CDR3 runs to 13 residues. The CDR3 DNA reads TGTGCCAGCAGTTACAGGCGTAACGATGGCTACACCTTC. As protein: CASSYRRNDGYTF.

The table lists this clone with a few counts. V gene TRBV18 combines with J gene TRBJ2-2, with a weak D call TRBD2 (6 bases). Trimming took 2 bases from V and 4 from J, leaving 11 bases between them. Germline CDR1 KGHSH, CDR2 LQKENI. The CDR3 spans 15 residues. CDR3 protein: CASSPTLGGTGELFF. The CDR3 DNA follows: TGTGCCAGCTCACCAACTCTGGGGGGCACCGGGGAGCTGTTTTTT.

The rearrangement uses TRBV6-5 and TRBJ1-1; 8 bases are shared with TRBD1. V lost 4 bases to trimming and J lost 5 bases; unmatched junction nucleotides: 12. Per the germline V gene, CDR1 is MNHEY and CDR2 is SVGAGI. The CDR3 is 16 amino acids. The CDR3 spells CASSSRQGRRTTEAFF. CDR3 bases: TGTGCCAGCAGTTCTCGACAGGGGCGACGGACAACTGAAGCTTTCTTT.

The V call is TRBV27, the J call TRBJ1-1, with 7 bases matching TRBD1. Germline CDR1 reads MNHEY; CDR2 reads SMNVEV (reference sequence). The CDR3 is made up of 14 amino acids. J lost 2 bases, V lost 4 bases, and 4 bases had no gene match. The CDR3 protein is CASSSGQVNTEAFF. The CDR3 DNA reads TGTGCCAGCAGTTCTGGACAGGTCAACACTGAAGCTTTCTTT.

This chain links TRBV6-5 with TRBJ1-1, with TRBD1 as a possible D gene (6 bases). Germline loops: CDR1 MNHEY, CDR2 SVGAGI. CDR3 length: 15 residues. V was trimmed by 1 base and J by 5 bases, leaving 14 bases between them. The CDR3 region is CASSYFYRDFTEAFF. As DNA, the CDR3 is TGTGCCAGCAGTTACTTTTACAGGGATTTTACTGAAGCTTTCTTT.

The V gene is TRBV21-1, the J gene TRBJ1-1; TRBD1, the table's D call, was not compared with the DNA. TRBV21-1 is deemed a pseudogene. This CDR3 comprises 15 residues. The CDR3 coding sequence is TGTGCCAGCAGCAAAGAAGCTAGGGGGCAAACTGAAGCTTTCTTT. Protein product: CASSKEARGQTEAFF.

This chain links TRBV2 with TRBJ2-7; 10 nucleotides align to TRBD1. Germline V lookup: CDR1 SNHLY, CDR2 FYNNEI. The CDR3 covers 14 residues. Trimming cost V 3 bases and J 3 bases; bases outside gene matches: 2. The CDR3 loop is CASSDGDRGYEQYF. For the CDR3, the DNA is TGTGCCAGCAGTGATGGGGACAGGGGCTACGAGCAGTACTTC.

The chain uses TRBV11-1 and TRBJ2-5; D might be TRBD2 (5 bases). CDR1 SGHAT and CDR2 FQDESV come from the germline V gene (reference sequence). This CDR3 contains 13 residues. The ends were cut back, 4 bases at V and 5 bases at J, with 11 bases in the middle. DNA for the CDR3: TGTGCCAGCAGCTCGGACTGGTGGGAGACCCAGTACTTC. Translation gives CASSSDWWETQYF.

This chain joins TRBV9 and TRBJ2-1; tentatively, D is TRBD1 (6 bases). The germline gives CDR1 SGDLS, CDR2 YYNGEE. The length of the CDR3 is 15 residues. V lost 3 bases and J lost 2, with 12 bases in between. For the CDR3, the DNA is TGTGCCAGCAGCGCCACAGGGACCCCCTACAATGAGCAGTTCTTC. Its translation: CASSATGTPYNEQFF.

This chain's CDR3 is CASRGPGQVVNQPQHF. As DNA, the CDR3 is TGTGCCAGTAGGGGTCCCGGACAGGTGGTAAATCAGCCCCAGCATTTT. V gene TRBV19 combines with J gene TRBJ1-5, with 7 bases that match TRBD1. The J segment lost 4 bases and the V segment lost 6 bases, leaving 12 bases of the junction unmatched. The germline V gene has CDR1 LNHDA and CDR2 SQIVND (reference sequence). The CDR3 is made up of 16 amino acids. Supplemented by reference TRBV19 and TRBJ1-5, the full variable domain reads DGGITQSPKYLFRKEGQNVTLSCEQNLNHDAMYWYRQDPGQGLRLIYYSQIVNDFQKGDIAEGYSVSREKKESFPLTVTSAQKNPTAFYLCASRGPGQVVNQPQHFGDGTRLSIL.

Only one count was recorded for this clone. The chain has TRBV13 and TRBJ2-7; D gene ambiguous. V was trimmed by 3 bases and J by 6 bases, leaving 15 bases between them. CDR1 and CDR2 from the germline V gene are PRHDT and FYEKMQ (reference sequence). The CDR3 is 14 residues long. The CDR3 here is CASSLRSWSREQYV. In nucleotides, the CDR3 is TGTGCCAGCAGCTTGAGATCTTGGTCCCGCGAGCAGTACGTC.

The chain combines TRBV18 with TRBJ1-5; 7 nucleotides align to TRBD1. CDR3 length: 19 residues. Trimming removed 6 bases from V and 6 bases from J; junction bases left unmatched: 23. Germline V CDR1 and CDR2: KGHSH, LQKENI. The CDR3 sequence is CASSQRQGSFPRSGQPQHF. CDR3 bases: TGTGCCAGCTCGCAACGACAGGGTAGTTTCCCCCGGTCGGGTCAGCCCCAGCATTTT.

The V gene is TRBV6-2 or TRBV6-3, the J gene TRBJ1-5, with TRBD1 identical over 9 bases. The germline gives CDR1 MNHEY, CDR2 SVGEGT. The CDR3 is 18 residues long. J was trimmed by 0 bases and V by 0 bases; bases with no gene match: 6. The DNA for the CDR3 is TGTGCCAGCAGTTACTCCCGGGACAGGGCGGTTAGCAATCAGCCCCAGCATTTT. As protein: CASSYSRDRAVSNQPQHF.

The chain is built from TRBV19 and TRBJ1-1, with TRBD1 matching over 8 bases. Per germline, CDR1 LNHDA and CDR2 SQIVND (reference sequence). J was trimmed by 6 bases and V by 5 bases; bases with no gene match: 8. CDR3 size: 14 residues. CDR3 in DNA: TGTGCCAGTAGTGGGTACGGACAGGGCCCTGAAGCTTTCTTT. It specifies CASSGYGQGPEAFF.

V is TRBV7-3 and J is TRBJ1-1, with 7 bases identical to TRBD1. Germline values: CDR1 SGHTA, CDR2 FQGTGA. The V segment lost 6 bases and the J segment 3 bases; nucleotides outside the gene matches: 4. The CDR3 covers 13 residues. The CDR3 protein is CASRYDRDTEAFF. For the CDR3, the DNA is TGTGCCAGCAGGTACGACAGGGACACTGAAGCTTTCTTT. Full variable domain (outside the CDR3, taken from reference TRBV7-3 and TRBJ1-1): GAGVSQTPSNKVTEKGKYVELRCDPISGHTALYWYRQSLGQGPEFLIYFQGTGAADDSGLPNDRFFAVRPEGSVSTLKIQRTERGDSAVYLCASRYDRDTEAFFGQGTRLTVV.

The chain carries TRBV7-9 and TRBJ1-5; the match to TRBD1 covers 9 bases. The V and J ends lost 3 bases and 4 bases, in that order; junction bases with no gene match: 4. This CDR3 is built from 15 residues. From germline, CDR1 is SEHNR and CDR2 FQNEAQ (reference sequence). The CDR3 DNA follows: TGTGCCAGCAGCTTTCGACAGGGGGTTAATCAGCCCCAGCATTTT. This gives the protein CASSFRQGVNQPQHF.

V and J are TRBV27 and TRBJ2-3, with TRBD1 matching 7 bases. The CDR3 has 15 residues. The ends lost 4 bases at V and 4 bases at J; junction bases unmatched: 8. CDR1 is MNHEY and CDR2 is SMNVEV in the germline V gene (reference sequence). Written as DNA, the CDR3 is TGTGCCAGCAGTTCCGGGACAGCTTACTCAGATACGCAGTATTTT. Translated, it gives CASSSGTAYSDTQYF.